Below, 7 T cell receptor beta chains from the same sample are listed, as sequenced in a study of blood T cell repertoires in COVID-19. Libraries were prepared by immunoSEQ multiplex PCR; TCRdb keeps only in-frame clonotypes and omits some of them. The profile covers around 280,000 clones, with roughly 89% appearing a single time and approximately 6% taken by the ten largest. The sequenced sample was PBMCs or T cells enriched from blood (not recorded which). Receptors originate from a middle-aged woman who had recovered from COVID-19.

V is TRBV6-5 and J is TRBJ2-2, with 11 positions matching TRBD2. Germline CDR1 and CDR2: MNHEY and SVGAGI. CDR3 length: 15 amino acids. The trim removed 5 bases at V and 4 bases at J, leaving 3 bases unmatched. The CDR3 nucleotides read TGTGCCAGCAGTAAGGGACTAGCGGCCACCGGGGAGCTGTTTTTT. Translating gives CASSKGLAATGELFF.

The chain links TRBV19 to TRBJ2-7; TRBD1 matches at 7 bases. Germline CDR1 is LNHDA and CDR2 is SQIVND (reference sequence). This CDR3 has 15 amino acids. With 7 bases clipped from V and 1 base from J, the junction kept 10 bases outside the gene matches. CDR3 protein: CASKRAGTESYEQYF. The CDR3 nucleotides are TGTGCCAGTAAAAGGGCCGGGACAGAGTCCTACGAGCAGTACTTC.

This chain uses TRBV3-1 (or the pseudogene TRBV3-2) with TRBJ2-1; TRBD2 agrees at 7 bases. J gave up 7 bases and V 0 bases, and 3 bases lay outside the gene matches. This CDR3 region has 14 residues. Germline lookup yields CDR1 LGHDT and CDR2 YNNKEL (reference sequence). The DNA of the CDR3 is TGTGCCAGCAGCCAAGATCGAGCGGGAAATGAGCAGTTCTTC. This encodes CASSQDRAGNEQFF.

The genes are TRBV4-3 and TRBJ2-1, with a weak D call TRBD1 (6 bases). V was clipped by 8 bases and J by 5 bases, with 25 bases between them. CDR1 LGHNA and CDR2 YSLEER come from the germline V gene. The CDR3 contains 17 residues. The CDR3 here is CASRSLTGSSRDNEQFF. The DNA for the CDR3 is TGCGCCAGCCGCTCACTAACAGGGTCTAGCCGGGACAATGAGCAGTTCTTC.

The CDR3 nucleotides read TGTGCCAGCAGTTTAACGGCGGCCTACGAGCAGTACTTC. This translates into CASSLTAAYEQYF. V usage is TRBV27 and J usage is TRBJ2-7; no reliable D call. Germline V gene lookup returns CDR1 MNHEY and CDR2 SMNVEV (reference sequence). Trimming stripped 2 bases from V and 2 bases from J, with 7 bases between. The CDR3 consists of 13 residues.

The rearrangement links TRBV7-2 to TRBJ2-7; no definite D call. This CDR3 spans 15 amino acids. Looked up from germline, CDR1 is SGHTA and CDR2 is FQGNSA. V was shortened by 1 base and J by 3 bases, with 13 bases between the two germline ends. The CDR3 sequence is CASSLVSGGNYEQYF. As DNA, the CDR3 is TGTGCCAGCAGCTTAGTAAGTGGCGGCAACTACGAGCAGTACTTC.

This sequence joins TRBV6-2 or TRBV6-3 and TRBJ2-2; 12 bases map to TRBD2. V lost 4 bases to trimming and J lost 7 bases; unmatched junction nucleotides: 4. This CDR3 is built from 15 residues. CDR1 and CDR2 from the germline V gene are MNHEY and SVGEGT. The CDR3 region has the DNA TGTGCCAGCAGTTGGACTAGCGGGAAGGGCGGGGAGCTGTTTTTT. It encodes CASSWTSGKGGELFF.